One and the same sample provided the 30 T cell receptor beta chains below, sequenced in a study of chemoradiotherapy in HPV16-positive cancers. The table came from immunoSEQ multiplex PCR; TCRdb's copy has only in-frame clones and leaves some out. This table holds about 20,000 clones, around 88% found once. Source: blood, taken from a patient who underwent chemoradiotherapy. All receptors come from a human donor with HPV-associated anogenital cancer.

This clone was picked up a small number of times. V gene TRBV5-1 combines with J gene TRBJ2-3; TRBD1 matches at 8 bases. Per germline, CDR1 SGHRS and CDR2 YFSETQ. J was trimmed by 2 bases and V by 1 base; bases with no gene match: 3. This CDR3 region has 15 residues. CDR3 DNA: TGCGCCAGCAGCTTGAGCCAGGGGGCCACAGATACGCAGTATTTT. It translates to CASSLSQGATDTQYF.

V usage is TRBV28 and J usage is TRBJ1-6; 10 bases fit TRBD1. The CDR3 has 18 amino acids. V shed 1 base, J shed 2 bases, and the junction held 5 bases outside the gene matches. CDR1 and CDR2 from the germline V gene are MDHEN and SYDVKM. CDR3 in DNA: TGTGCCAGCAGTTTATATGGGACAGGGGTTGCCTATAATTCACCCCTCCACTTT. It yields the protein CASSLYGTGVAYNSPLHF.

The CDR3 loop is CASSLVKGRGNTIYF. The CDR3 nucleotides read TGTGCCAGCAGCTTAGTTAAGGGGAGGGGAAACACCATATATTTT. V and J are TRBV7-2 and TRBJ1-3; possibly TRBD1 for D (5 bases). V lost 1 base, J lost 4 bases, and 11 bases lay in between. The CDR3 loop spans 15 amino acids. The germline gives CDR1 SGHTA, CDR2 FQGNSA.

The chain joins TRBV19 to TRBJ2-7; a possible D gene is TRBD1 (6 bases). Trimming took 5 bases from V and 2 from J, leaving 10 bases between them. Germline V gene lookup returns CDR1 LNHDA and CDR2 SQIVND (reference sequence). The CDR3 is 13 amino acids. CDR3 DNA: TGTGCCAGTAGTGCAGGGGACCCCTACGAGCAGTACTTC. It specifies CASSAGDPYEQYF.

The chain recombines TRBV15 with TRBJ2-2; no clear D. Germline-derived CDR1 and CDR2 are LNHNV and YYDKDF (reference sequence). The CDR3 is 14 residues long. Trimming removed 0 bases from V and 8 bases from J, with 10 bases in between. The CDR3 DNA follows: TGTGCCACCAGCAGAGATCAACGAAGGGGGGAGCTGTTTTTT. This sequence encodes CATSRDQRRGELFF.

A word on this clone: The junction and the germline gene differ at one end; a read error may be behind it. This rearrangement joins TRBV7-7 to TRBJ1-1, with D hard to call. CDR1 SSHAT and CDR2 FNYEAQ come from the germline V gene (reference sequence). The CDR3 loop spans 13 amino acids. The CDR3: CASSLGQYTEAFF. The CDR3 region has the DNA TGTGCTAGCAGCTTAGGCCAGTACACTGAAGCTTTCTTT.

V and J are TRBV7-6 and TRBJ2-7; unclear D gene. The V and J ends lost 1 base and 2 bases respectively, with 9 bases between them. Germline V lookup: CDR1 SGHVS, CDR2 FNYEAQ. The CDR3 spans 14 residues. Written as DNA, the CDR3 is TGTGCCAGCAGCTTAGAAAGGGCCGCCTACGAGCAGTACTTC. It specifies CASSLERAAYEQYF.

The sample holds one count of this clone. V and J are TRBV25-1 and TRBJ2-5; D is possibly TRBD1 (5 bases). Trimming cost V 4 bases and J 2 bases, with 11 bases left between them. Germline V lookup: CDR1 MGHDK, CDR2 SYGVNS. The CDR3 extends over 14 amino acids. CDR3 loop: CASSGKGLQETQYF. The CDR3 DNA reads as TGTGCCAGCAGTGGGAAGGGGTTACAAGAGACCCAGTACTTC.

The chain joins TRBV12-5 to TRBJ1-5; D not resolved. The CDR3 runs 13 residues. V lost 8 bases and J lost 4, with 12 bases in between. Germline CDR1 and CDR2: LGHNT and FRNRAP. CDR3 loop: CASLEYGNQPQHF. The CDR3 DNA follows: TGTGCTAGTCTTGAGTATGGGAATCAGCCCCAGCATTTT. Full variable domain (rest looked up from reference TRBV12-5 and TRBJ1-5): DARVTQTPRHKVTEMGQEVTMRCQPILGHNTVFWYRQTMMQGLELLAYFRNRAPLDDSGMPKDRFSAEMPDATLATLKIQPSEPRDSAVYFCASLEYGNQPQHFGDGTRLSIL.

CDR3 sequence reads: CASSKEGGSYNEQFF. The CDR3 nucleotides read TGTGCCAGCAGTAAAGAGGGGGGATCCTACAATGAGCAGTTCTTC. This rearrangement joins TRBV6-1 to TRBJ2-1; D possibly uses TRBD1 or TRBD2 (6 bases each). The germline V gene encodes CDR1 MNHNS and CDR2 SASEGT. This CDR3 region has 15 residues. The germline V and J ends were trimmed by 5 bases and 1 base, with 12 bases remaining between them.

The chain couples TRBV5-6 to TRBJ2-1; D is perhaps TRBD1 (6 bases). The CDR3 is 14 residues long. V lost 2 bases to trimming and J lost 7 bases, with 13 bases between them. Germline V lookup: CDR1 SGHDT, CDR2 YYEEEE. CDR3 sequence (DNA): TGTGCCAGCAGCTTCCCGGACAGCCGGAATGAGCAGTTCTTC. Its translation: CASSFPDSRNEQFF.

This chain links TRBV9 with TRBJ1-1; D uncertain. Germline CDR1 SGDLS, CDR2 YYNGEE. Trimming took 0 bases from V and 0 from J, leaving 6 bases between them. This CDR3 is built from 14 residues. In DNA, the CDR3 is TGTGCCAGCAGCGTAGCTTCAGTGAACACTGAAGCTTTCTTT. This sequence encodes CASSVASVNTEAFF.

This clone is medium-sized in the sample. The CDR3 here is CASSPGTSSNTGELFF. The CDR3 coding sequence is TGTGCCAGCAGCCCGGGGACGTCTTCGAACACCGGGGAGCTGTTTTTT. This chain uses TRBV5-4 with TRBJ2-2, with D perhaps matching TRBD1 or TRBD2 (5 bases each). Trimming removed 4 bases from V and 0 bases from J, with 13 bases in between. Germline assignment: CDR1 SGHNT and CDR2 YYREEE (reference sequence). CDR3 length: 16 amino acids.

This clone was detected once. This sequence joins TRBV21-1 and TRBJ2-7; the table's TRBD2 call for D was not verified on the DNA. TRBV21-1 is tagged as a pseudogene. The CDR3 is 13 residues long. This CDR3 is CASSKVAGYEQYF. Written as DNA, the CDR3 is TGTGCCAGCAGCAAAGTAGCTGGCTACGAGCAGTACTTC.

This chain uses TRBV4-2 with TRBJ2-7, with D tentatively TRBD1 or TRBD2 (5 bases each). The CDR3 spans 15 residues. Per germline, CDR1 LGHNA and CDR2 YNFKEQ. V lost 0 bases and J 1 base, leaving 10 bases between the germline ends. CDR3 sequence (DNA): TGTGCCAGCAGCCAAGATAGGGACCCGTCCTACGAGCAGTACTTC. This gives the protein CASSQDRDPSYEQYF.

The chain recombines TRBV7-2 with TRBJ2-4, with 8 bases matching TRBD2. CDR3 length: 17 residues. Germline values: CDR1 SGHTA, CDR2 FQGNSA. Trimming removed 1 base from V and 2 bases from J; junction bases left unmatched: 7. CDR3 in amino acids: CASSLVFTGGTKNIQYF. In DNA form, the CDR3 reads TGTGCCAGCAGCTTAGTATTTACGGGAGGGACCAAAAACATTCAGTACTTC.

The chain has TRBV5-4 and TRBJ2-1; TRBD2 matches at 7 bases. The CDR3 has 15 amino acids. Germline CDR1 reads SGHNT; CDR2 reads YYREEE (reference sequence). Trimming cost V 4 bases and J 2 bases; bases outside gene matches: 6. In DNA form, the CDR3 reads TGTGCCAGCAGCCCTGCTAGCGGAACCTACAATGAGCAGTTCTTC. Encoded protein: CASSPASGTYNEQFF.

The chain uses TRBV10-3 and TRBJ2-3, with 7 positions matching TRBD1. This CDR3 is built from 14 residues. With V trimmed by 6 bases and J by 0 bases, 3 bases remained unmatched. CDR1 and CDR2 (germline): ENHRY, SYGVKD. The CDR3 region is CAISGTASTDTQYF. As DNA, the CDR3 is TGTGCCATCAGCGGGACAGCCAGCACAGATACGCAGTATTTT.

This clone was seen once. The chain couples TRBV5-1 to TRBJ1-1; D not certain. Germline V gene lookup returns CDR1 SGHRS and CDR2 YFSETQ. The CDR3 runs 13 residues. The ends were cut back, 4 bases at V and 4 bases at J, with 11 bases in the middle. CDR3 in amino acids: CASSVTGRTEAFF. The CDR3 DNA is TGCGCCAGCAGCGTGACTGGGCGCACTGAAGCTTTCTTT.

This sequence joins TRBV7-2 and TRBJ2-1; D not resolved. Trimming shortened V by 1 base and J by 3 bases, and 7 bases separated the two germline ends. The CDR3 spans 14 residues. Germline CDR1 SGHTA, CDR2 FQGNSA. Here the CDR3 DNA reads TGTGCCAGCAGCTTAGGTTCGGGCTACAATGAGCAGTTCTTC. Translating it yields CASSLGSGYNEQFF.

The chain recombines TRBV7-9 with TRBJ2-7, with D perhaps TRBD2 (6 bases). Germline V gene data show CDR1 as SEHNR and CDR2 as FQNEAQ (reference sequence). The V end lost 4 bases, the J end lost 0 bases, and 7 bases lay between the germline ends. This CDR3 is 13 amino acids long. The CDR3 is CASSWGLSYEQYF. CDR3 DNA sequence: TGTGCCAGCAGCTGGGGACTCTCCTACGAGCAGTACTTC.

V usage is TRBV5-6 and J usage is TRBJ2-2; D call uncertain. Trimming cost V 1 base and J 1 base, with 8 bases left between them. The CDR3 runs 15 residues. Looked up from germline, CDR1 is SGHDT and CDR2 is YYEEEE. The CDR3 DNA reads as TGTGCCAGCAGCTTGACCCAGATGAACACCGGGGAGCTGTTTTTT. It specifies CASSLTQMNTGELFF.

V gene TRBV6-6 combines with J gene TRBJ2-6, with unresolved D. Germline CDR1 MNHNY, CDR2 SVGAGI (reference sequence). V gave up 2 bases and J gave up 0 bases, with 5 bases separating them. This CDR3 spans 15 amino acids. The CDR3 spells CASSYERSGANVLTF. CDR3 sequence (DNA): TGTGCCAGCAGTTACGAGCGCTCTGGGGCCAACGTCCTGACTTTC.

The chain has TRBV18 and TRBJ2-2; 8 nucleotides align to TRBD2. CDR3 length: 15 amino acids. The V gene's germline CDR1 is KGHSH and CDR2 LQKENI. V dropped 4 bases and J dropped 4; count of bases not matched to a gene: 5. The CDR3 DNA is TGTGCCAGCTCACTGACTAGCGAGAGCACCGGGGAGCTGTTTTTT. Translating it yields CASSLTSESTGELFF.

V gene TRBV7-6 combines with J gene TRBJ2-5, with D tentatively TRBD2 (6 bases). The CDR3 is 15 amino acids. CDR1 and CDR2 from the germline V gene are SGHVS and FNYEAQ. V gave up 4 bases and J gave up 11 bases, with 23 bases separating them. The CDR3 DNA sequence: TGTGCCAGCAGCTCCCCGGGACTCCCTGAGAGGGAGCAGTACTTC. Its translation is CASSSPGLPEREQYF.

This clone came up once. The chain has TRBV6-6 and TRBJ2-3; D remains ambiguous. Germline CDR1 reads MNHNY; CDR2 reads SVGAGI (reference sequence). This CDR3 spans 13 amino acids. V lost 3 bases and J lost 5, with 9 bases in between. CDR3 region: CASSYPEGDTQYF. CDR3 bases: TGTGCCAGCAGTTATCCAGAAGGAGATACGCAGTATTTT.

This clone was seen once. The chain carries TRBV6-5 and TRBJ2-7; D is unclear. The V gene's germline CDR1 is MNHEY and CDR2 SVGAGI. The CDR3 loop spans 12 amino acids. Between the trimmed V and J ends, which lost 2 bases and 5 bases, there was a span of 7 bases. This CDR3 reads CASSYTSDEQYF. Here the CDR3 DNA reads TGTGCCAGCAGTTACACCTCAGACGAGCAGTACTTC.

The chain links TRBV10-3 to TRBJ1-6; 9 positions match TRBD1. The CDR3 contains 14 residues. V gave up 6 bases and J gave up 7 bases; unmatched junction bases: 4. In germline, CDR1 is ENHRY, CDR2 SYGVKD. The CDR3 reads CAISLTGGNSPLHF. Here the CDR3 DNA reads TGTGCCATCAGCCTCACAGGGGGCAATTCACCCCTCCACTTT.

The chain couples TRBV9 to TRBJ1-2; the D gene is possibly TRBD1 (5 bases). CDR3 size: 13 residues. V was pared by 0 bases and J by 6 bases, with 9 bases between. Germline loops: CDR1 SGDLS, CDR2 YYNGEE. DNA for the CDR3: TGTGCCAGCAGCGTAGACCGGGGGGATGGCTACACCTTC. Its protein is CASSVDRGDGYTF.

This chain uses TRBV7-9 with TRBJ2-3; no reliable D call. The CDR3 runs 13 residues. Looked up from germline, CDR1 is SEHNR and CDR2 is FQNEAQ (reference sequence). Trimming took off 7 bases at V and 3 bases at J, with 11 bases between the two ends. The CDR3 DNA follows: TGTGCCAGCAAGTGGGTCGGGACAGATACGCAGTATTTT. This sequence encodes CASKWVGTDTQYF.